This T cell receptor beta chain was retrieved from a study of blood T cell repertoires in COVID-19. The method was immunoSEQ multiplex PCR; TCRdb's version includes in-frame clones alone and lacks a portion of them. This table has 290,000 or so clones, roughly nine tenths appearing once. The CDR3 spans 14 residues. The V end was cut by 0 bases, the J end by 7 bases, with 14 bases between. Germline CDR1 and CDR2: SGHDT and YYEEEE. The chain links TRBV5-6 to TRBJ2-7, with D possibly matching TRBD2 (5 bases). Material: peripheral blood. The sequence was collected from a woman aged 25-40 years with COVID-19, enrolled during active disease. In DNA form, the CDR3 reads TGTGCCAGCAGCTTGGCAGCCCGTCCGGGAGAGCAGTACTTC. As protein: CASSLAARPGEQYF.